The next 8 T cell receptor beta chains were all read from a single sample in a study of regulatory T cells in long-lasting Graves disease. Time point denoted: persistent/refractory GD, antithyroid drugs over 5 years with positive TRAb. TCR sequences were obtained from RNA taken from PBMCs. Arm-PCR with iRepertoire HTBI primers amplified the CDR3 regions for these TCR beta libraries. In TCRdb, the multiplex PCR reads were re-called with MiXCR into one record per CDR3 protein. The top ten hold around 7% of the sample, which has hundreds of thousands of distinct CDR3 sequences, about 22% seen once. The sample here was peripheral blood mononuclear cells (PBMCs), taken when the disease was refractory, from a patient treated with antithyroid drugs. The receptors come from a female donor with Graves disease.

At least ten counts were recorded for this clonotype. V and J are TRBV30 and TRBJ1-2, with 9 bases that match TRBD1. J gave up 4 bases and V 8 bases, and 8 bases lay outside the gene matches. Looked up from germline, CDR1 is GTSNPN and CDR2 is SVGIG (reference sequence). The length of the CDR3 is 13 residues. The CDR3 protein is CAHPGTGIYGYTF. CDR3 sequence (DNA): TGTGCCCATCCCGGGACAGGGATCTATGGCTACACCTTC.

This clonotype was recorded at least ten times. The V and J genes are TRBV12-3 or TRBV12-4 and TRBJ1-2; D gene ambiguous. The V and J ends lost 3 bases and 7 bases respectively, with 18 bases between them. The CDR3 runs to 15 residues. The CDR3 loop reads CASSFLTATMSGYTF. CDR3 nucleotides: TGTGCCAGCAGTTTTTTGACGGCTACTATGAGTGGCTACACCTTC.

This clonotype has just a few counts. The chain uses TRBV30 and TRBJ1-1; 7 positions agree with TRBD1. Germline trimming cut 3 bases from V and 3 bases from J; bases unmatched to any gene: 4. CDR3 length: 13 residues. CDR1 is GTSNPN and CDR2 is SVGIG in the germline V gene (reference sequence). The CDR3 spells CAWRTGRDTEAFF. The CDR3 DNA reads TGTGCCTGGAGGACAGGGAGGGACACTGAAGCTTTCTTT.

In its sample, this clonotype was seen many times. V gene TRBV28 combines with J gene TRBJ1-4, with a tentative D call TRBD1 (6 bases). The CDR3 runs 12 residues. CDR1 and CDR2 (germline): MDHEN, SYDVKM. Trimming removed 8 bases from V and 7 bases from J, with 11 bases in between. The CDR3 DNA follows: TGTGCCAGCCAACAGGGAAGTGAAAAACTGTTTTTT. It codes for CASQQGSEKLFF.

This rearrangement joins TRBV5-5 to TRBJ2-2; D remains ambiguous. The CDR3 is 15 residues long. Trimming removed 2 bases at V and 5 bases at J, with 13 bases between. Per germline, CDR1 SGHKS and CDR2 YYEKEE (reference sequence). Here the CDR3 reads CASSFPSIATGELFF. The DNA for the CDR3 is TGTGCCAGCAGCTTCCCCTCAATTGCAACCGGGGAGCTGTTTTTT.

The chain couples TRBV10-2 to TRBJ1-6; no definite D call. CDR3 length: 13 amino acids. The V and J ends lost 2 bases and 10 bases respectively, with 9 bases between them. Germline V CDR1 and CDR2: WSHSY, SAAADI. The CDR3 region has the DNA TGCGCCAGCAGTGAGGCGGAAACATCACCCCTCCACTTT. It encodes CASSEAETSPLHF.

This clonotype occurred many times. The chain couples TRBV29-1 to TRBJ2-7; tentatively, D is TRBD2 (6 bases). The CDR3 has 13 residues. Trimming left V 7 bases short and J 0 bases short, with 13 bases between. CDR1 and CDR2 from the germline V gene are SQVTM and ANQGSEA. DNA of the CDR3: TGCAGCGCCTACTTGGGGGGCTCCTACGAGCAGTACTTC. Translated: CSAYLGGSYEQYF.

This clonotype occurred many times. Here the CDR3 reads CASSPGQETRNTIYF. CDR3 DNA sequence: TGTGCCAGCAGTCCCGGACAGGAGACGAGAAACACCATATATTTT. V is TRBV28 and J is TRBJ1-3; 7 nucleotides align to TRBD1. J was trimmed by 5 bases and V by 5 bases; bases with no gene match: 9. The CDR3 totals 15 residues. The germline gives CDR1 MDHEN, CDR2 SYDVKM.